This entry features one T cell receptor beta chain sequence. Its antigen is not known. The data derive from a study of T cell responses to AZD1222 COVID-19 vaccine. Regarding the study as a whole: Variant regions that are unmutated are reportedly the target of nearly half of spike-specific TCRs. White British donors predominated, females outnumbered males, and clonal diversity was possibly underestimated. Spike-specific TCR breadth and depth were elevated following two AZD1222 doses.

Method: immunoSEQ multiplex PCR; TCRdb's copy keeps in-frame clones and lacks some. The data hold 70,000 to 90,000 clones, with approximately 88% observed a single time. Germline V lookup: CDR1 SNHLY, CDR2 FYNNEI. CDR3 length: 12 residues. Deletions cut 2 bases from V and 8 bases from J, with 7 bases between. The J gene is TRBJ2-1, the V gene TRBV2; no clear D gene. The clonotype comes from an adult in good health. The sequencing here drew on peripheral blood, taken on day 0 of AZD1222 vaccination. Here the CDR3 DNA reads TGTGCCAGCAGTGAAAGTGCGGATGAGCAGTTCTTC. Translation: CASSESADEQFF.